This TCR beta chain emerged from a study of blood T cell repertoires in COVID-19. Study-wide context: Sites in the United States, Italy and Spain provided acute and convalescent COVID-19 samples. The cDNA or gDNA used as material had been derived from T cells, B-cell-depleted T cells, or PBMCs.

Original handling: The authors estimated nucleated cell counts from reference gene primer amplification. TCRdb's table, derived via immunoSEQ multiplex PCR, lists solely in-frame clones and lacks some. V, J and clone size derive from that table, while D and trimming were established from the DNA sequence. Of approximately 200,000 clones in the sample, more than 75% were seen once. Germline assignment: CDR1 MNHNS and CDR2 SASEGT. CDR3 size: 17 residues. Trimming cost V 3 bases and J 1 base, with 16 bases left between them. This clonotype originated in a man aged 35-49 years with acute or convalescent COVID-19. The V gene is TRBV6-1, the J gene TRBJ2-4; possible D gene TRBD2, 7 bases. Sequencing used peripheral blood. In DNA form, the CDR3 reads TGTGCCAGCAGTGATCTAAGGGGGGGCCAGGCCAAAAACATTCAGTACTTC. The encoded protein is CASSDLRGGQAKNIQYF.